This TCR beta chain originates from a study of low-dose radiotherapy and immunotherapy resistance in tumors. As for the study in general: Radiation delivery to Cohort 1 consisted of 0.5 Gy per fraction every 2 weeks, summing to 6.5 Gy.

This clonotype was detected a few times. First-strand cDNA used TRAV- and TRBV-specific primers, covering alpha and beta chains. A roughly 22-cycle PCR with a constant-region primer and V-primer adapter amplified TCRs. In vitro transcription served to amplify the mRNA that had been isolated. TCRdb reprocessed the reads with MiXCR, giving one entry per CDR3 protein. The table records about 30,000 distinct CDR3 sequences, around 54% of them present only once. This sample's time point: after trial treatment. Treatment denoted: LDRT plus nivolumab, ipilimumab, low-dose cyclophosphamide and aspirin (RACIN trial). Administered to the donors were nivolumab, ipilimumab, aspirin, low-dose cyclophosphamide and low-dose radiotherapy. The patients who were eligible all carried advanced solid tumors that lacked tumor-infiltrating lymphocytes, meaning the tumors were TIL-negative. V was clipped by 0 bases and J by 4 bases, with 7 bases between them. This CDR3 is built from 13 residues. Looked up from germline, CDR1 is SGHTA and CDR2 is FQGNSA.

The chain links TRBV7-2 to TRBJ2-7, with D tentatively TRBD2 (6 bases). The clonotype was recovered from a male donor with gallbladder cancer. The material sequenced was PBMCs, taken after low-dose radiotherapy plus immunotherapy. The CDR3 sequence is CASSLAGGYEQYF. The CDR3 DNA is TGTGCCAGCAGCTTAGCGGGAGGATACGAGCAGTACTTC. Full variable domain (missing parts from reference TRBV7-2 and TRBJ2-7): GAGVSQSPSNKVTEKGKDVELRCDPISGHTALYWYRQSLGQGLEFLIYFQGNSAPDKSGLPSDRFSAERTGGSVSTLTIQRTQQEDSAVYLCASSLAGGYEQYFGPGTRLTVT.